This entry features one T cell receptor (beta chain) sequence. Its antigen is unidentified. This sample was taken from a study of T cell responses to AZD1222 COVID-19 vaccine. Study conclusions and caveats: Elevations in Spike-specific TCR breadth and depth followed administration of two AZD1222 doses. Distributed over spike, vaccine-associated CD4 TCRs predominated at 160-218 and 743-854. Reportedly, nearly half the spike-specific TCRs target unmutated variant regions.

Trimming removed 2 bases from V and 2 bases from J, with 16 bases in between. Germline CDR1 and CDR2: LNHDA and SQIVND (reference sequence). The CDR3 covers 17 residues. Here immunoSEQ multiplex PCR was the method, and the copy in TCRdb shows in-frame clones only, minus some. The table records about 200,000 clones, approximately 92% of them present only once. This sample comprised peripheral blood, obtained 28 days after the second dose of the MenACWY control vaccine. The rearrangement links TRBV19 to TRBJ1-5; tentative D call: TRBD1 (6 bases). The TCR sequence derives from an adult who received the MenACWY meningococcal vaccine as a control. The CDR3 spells CASSIKRGARGNQPQHF. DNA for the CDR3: TGTGCCAGTAGTATAAAGAGGGGGGCGCGAGGCAATCAGCCCCAGCATTTT.